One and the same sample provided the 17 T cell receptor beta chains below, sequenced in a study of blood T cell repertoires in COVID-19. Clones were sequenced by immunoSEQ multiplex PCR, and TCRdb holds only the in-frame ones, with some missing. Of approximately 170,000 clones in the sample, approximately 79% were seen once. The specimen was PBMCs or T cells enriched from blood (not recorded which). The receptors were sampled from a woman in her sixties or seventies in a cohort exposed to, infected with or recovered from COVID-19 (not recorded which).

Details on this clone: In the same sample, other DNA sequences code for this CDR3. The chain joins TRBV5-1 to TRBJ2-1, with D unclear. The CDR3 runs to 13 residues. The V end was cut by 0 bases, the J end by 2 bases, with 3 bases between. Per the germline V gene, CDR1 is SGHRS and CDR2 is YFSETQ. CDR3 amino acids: CASSLDTYNEQFF. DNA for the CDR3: TGCGCCAGCAGCTTGGACACCTACAATGAGCAGTTCTTC.

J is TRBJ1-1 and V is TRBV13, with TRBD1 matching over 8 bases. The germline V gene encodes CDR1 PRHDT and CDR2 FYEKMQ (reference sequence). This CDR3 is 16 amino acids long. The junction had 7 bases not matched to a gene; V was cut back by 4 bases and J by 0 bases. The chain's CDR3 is CASSWWTGWVNTEAFF. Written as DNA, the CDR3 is TGTGCCAGCAGCTGGTGGACAGGGTGGGTGAACACTGAAGCTTTCTTT.

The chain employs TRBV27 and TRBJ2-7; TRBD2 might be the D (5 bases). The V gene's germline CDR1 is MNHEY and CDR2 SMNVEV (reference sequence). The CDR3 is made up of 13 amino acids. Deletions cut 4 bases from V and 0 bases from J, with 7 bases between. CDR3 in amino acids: CASSYAGSYEQYF. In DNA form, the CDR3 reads TGTGCCAGCAGTTATGCGGGCTCCTACGAGCAGTACTTC.

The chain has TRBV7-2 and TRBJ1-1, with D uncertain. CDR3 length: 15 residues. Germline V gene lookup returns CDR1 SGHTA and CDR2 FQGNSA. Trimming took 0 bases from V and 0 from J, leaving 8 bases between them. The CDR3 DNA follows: TGTGCCAGCAGCTTAGCATTCCAGGTGAACACTGAAGCTTTCTTT. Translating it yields CASSLAFQVNTEAFF.

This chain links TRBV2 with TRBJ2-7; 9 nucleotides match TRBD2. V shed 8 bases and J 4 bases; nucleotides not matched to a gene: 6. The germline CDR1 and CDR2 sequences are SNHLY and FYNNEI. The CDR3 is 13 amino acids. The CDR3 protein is CASCWTSEYEQYF. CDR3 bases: TGTGCCAGCTGTTGGACTAGCGAGTACGAGCAGTACTTC. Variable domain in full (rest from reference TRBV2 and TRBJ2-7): EPEVTQTPSHQVTQMGQEVILRCVPISNHLYFYWYRQILGQKVEFLVSFYNNEISEKSEIFDDQFSVERPDGSNFTLKIRSTKLEDSAMYFCASCWTSEYEQYFGPGTRLTVT.

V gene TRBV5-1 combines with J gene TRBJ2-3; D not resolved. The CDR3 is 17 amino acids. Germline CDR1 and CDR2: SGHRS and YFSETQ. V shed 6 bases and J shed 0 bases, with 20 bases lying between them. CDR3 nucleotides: TGCGCCAGCACTTCATCACCGACAATCCTTAGCACAGATACGCAGTATTTT. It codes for CASTSSPTILSTDTQYF.

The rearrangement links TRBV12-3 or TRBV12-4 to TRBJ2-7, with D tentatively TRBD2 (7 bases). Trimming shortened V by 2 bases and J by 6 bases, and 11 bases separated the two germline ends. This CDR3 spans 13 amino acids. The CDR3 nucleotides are TGTGCCAGCAGTTTACGGGGGGCTAGCGAGCAGTACTTC. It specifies CASSLRGASEQYF.

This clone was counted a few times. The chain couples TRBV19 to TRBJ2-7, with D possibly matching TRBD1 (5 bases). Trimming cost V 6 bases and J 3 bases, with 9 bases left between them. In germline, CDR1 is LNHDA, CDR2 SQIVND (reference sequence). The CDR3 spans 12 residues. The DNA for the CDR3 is TGTGCCAGTAGCCAGGGTGGCTACGAGCAGTACTTC. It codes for CASSQGGYEQYF.

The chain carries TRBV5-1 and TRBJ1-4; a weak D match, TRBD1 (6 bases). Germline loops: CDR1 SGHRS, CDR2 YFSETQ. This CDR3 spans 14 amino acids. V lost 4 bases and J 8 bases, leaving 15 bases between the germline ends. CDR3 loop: CASSVGQLEEKLFF. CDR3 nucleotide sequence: TGCGCCAGCAGCGTAGGACAGCTAGAAGAAAAACTGTTTTTT.

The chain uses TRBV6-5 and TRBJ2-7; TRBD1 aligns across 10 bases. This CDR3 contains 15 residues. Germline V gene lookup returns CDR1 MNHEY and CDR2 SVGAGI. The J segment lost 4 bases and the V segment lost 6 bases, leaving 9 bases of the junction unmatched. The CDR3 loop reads CASRTGTGEVYEQYF. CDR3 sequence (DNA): TGTGCCAGCAGAACCGGGACAGGGGAAGTATACGAGCAGTACTTC.

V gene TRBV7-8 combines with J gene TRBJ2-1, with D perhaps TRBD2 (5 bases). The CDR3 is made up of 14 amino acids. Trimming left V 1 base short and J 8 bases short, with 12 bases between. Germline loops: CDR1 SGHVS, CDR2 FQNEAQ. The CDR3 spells CASSLDLAAYEQFF. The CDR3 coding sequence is TGTGCCAGCAGCTTAGACCTAGCAGCCTATGAGCAGTTCTTC.

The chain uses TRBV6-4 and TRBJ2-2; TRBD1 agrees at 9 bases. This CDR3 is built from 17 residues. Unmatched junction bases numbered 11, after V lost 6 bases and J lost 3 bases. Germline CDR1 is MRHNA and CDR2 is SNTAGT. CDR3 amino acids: CASSAEGGTGYTGELFF. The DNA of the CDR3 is TGTGCCAGCAGCGCGGAGGGGGGGACAGGGTACACCGGGGAGCTGTTTTTT.

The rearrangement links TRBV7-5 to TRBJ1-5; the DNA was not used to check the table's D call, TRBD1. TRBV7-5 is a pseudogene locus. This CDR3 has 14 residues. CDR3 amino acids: CALTPRQLNQPQHF. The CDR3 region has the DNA TGTGCCCTTACCCCACGACAGCTAAATCAGCCCCAGCATTTT.

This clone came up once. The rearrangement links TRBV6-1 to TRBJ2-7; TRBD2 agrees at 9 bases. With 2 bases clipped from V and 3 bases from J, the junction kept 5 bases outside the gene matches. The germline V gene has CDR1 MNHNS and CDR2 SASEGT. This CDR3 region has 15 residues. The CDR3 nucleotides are TGTGCCAGCAGTGAAATTCTAGCGGGAAACTACGAGCAGTACTTC. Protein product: CASSEILAGNYEQYF.

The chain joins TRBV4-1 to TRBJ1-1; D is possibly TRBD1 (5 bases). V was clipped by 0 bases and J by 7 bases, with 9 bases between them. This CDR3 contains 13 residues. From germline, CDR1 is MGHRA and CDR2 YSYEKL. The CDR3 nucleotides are TGCGCCAGCAGCCAAGAGTGGCAGGGTGAAGCTTTCTTT. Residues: CASSQEWQGEAFF.

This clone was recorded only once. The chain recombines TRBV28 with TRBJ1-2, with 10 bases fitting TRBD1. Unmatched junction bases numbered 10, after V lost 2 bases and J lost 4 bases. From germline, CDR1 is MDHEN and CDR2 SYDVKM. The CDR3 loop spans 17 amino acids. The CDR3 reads CASSLGTGAHLFYGYTF. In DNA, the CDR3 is TGTGCCAGCAGTTTAGGGACAGGGGCCCACCTATTCTATGGCTACACCTTC.

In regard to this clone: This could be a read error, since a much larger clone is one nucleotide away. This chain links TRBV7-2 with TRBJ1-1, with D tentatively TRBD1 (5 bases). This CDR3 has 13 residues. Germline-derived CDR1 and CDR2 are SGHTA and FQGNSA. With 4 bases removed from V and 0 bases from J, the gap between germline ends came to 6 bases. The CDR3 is CASSSQVNTEAFF. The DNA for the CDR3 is TGTGCCAGCAGCTCACAGGTGAACACTGAAGCTTTCTTT.